The 8 T cell receptor beta chains given below trace back to one sample, sequenced in a study of cytomegalovirus exposure and HLA in healthy donors. Primers: 60 Vbeta forward and 13 Jbeta reverse. The method was immunoSEQ multiplex PCR; TCRdb's version includes in-frame clones alone and lacks a portion of them. The sample holds about 100,000 clones; roughly 80% are singletons and the top ten take about 0.71%. Material: PBMCs. The receptors come from a woman aged 60 to 75 in good health and CMV-seronegative.

This chain connects TRBV5-1 to TRBJ1-5, with a possible D match to TRBD1 (6 bases). The germline V gene has CDR1 SGHRS and CDR2 YFSETQ. The V end was cut by 0 bases, the J end by 3 bases, with 13 bases between. The length of the CDR3 is 16 residues. CDR3 protein: CASSLGEGDSNQPQHF. As DNA, the CDR3 is TGCGCCAGCAGCTTGGGGGAGGGGGACTCCAATCAGCCCCAGCATTTT.

This chain joins TRBV5-6 and TRBJ2-3; D possibly corresponds to TRBD1 (6 bases). Trimming shortened V by 4 bases and J by 0 bases, and 15 bases separated the two germline ends. Germline CDR1 SGHDT, CDR2 YYEEEE. CDR3 length: 16 amino acids. The CDR3 bases are TGTGCCAGCAGCGGCGAAGACAGGTTAAGCACAGATACGCAGTATTTT. Encoded protein: CASSGEDRLSTDTQYF.

The V and J genes are TRBV4-1 and TRBJ2-2; tentatively, D is TRBD2 (6 bases). Germline V gives CDR1 MGHRA, CDR2 YSYEKL. V lost 0 bases, J lost 7 bases, and 12 bases lay in between. The CDR3 covers 15 residues. The CDR3 bases are TGCGCCAGCAGCCAAGAGGGGACTTCCGTCGGGGAGCTGTTTTTT. Translated: CASSQEGTSVGELFF.

The chain has TRBV19 and TRBJ2-3; 15 bases fit TRBD2. The CDR3 covers 18 residues. Trimming at V came to 6 bases and at J to 4 bases, leaving 11 bases not matched to a gene. Germline V gene sequence: CDR1 LNHDA, CDR2 SQIVND (reference sequence). The chain's CDR3 is CASSTGVGTSGRSDTQYF. The CDR3 nucleotides read TGTGCCAGTAGCACAGGGGTGGGGACTAGCGGGAGGTCAGATACGCAGTATTTT.

This clone was observed a handful of times. V gene TRBV27 combines with J gene TRBJ1-1; D gene uncertain. Germline CDR1 is MNHEY and CDR2 is SMNVEV (reference sequence). This CDR3 has 13 residues. Trimming removed 8 bases from V and 0 bases from J, with 10 bases in between. The CDR3 DNA reads as TGTGCCAGCCGGGTCTCGATGAACACTGAAGCTTTCTTT. Its protein product is CASRVSMNTEAFF.

The chain recombines TRBV5-1 with TRBJ2-1, with D hard to call. V shed 0 bases and J shed 6 bases, with 10 bases lying between them. Germline V lookup: CDR1 SGHRS, CDR2 YFSETQ. This CDR3 has 14 residues. CDR3 nucleotides: TGCGCCAGCAGCTTGGGAGCAATCTCCAATGAGCAGTTCTTC. Protein sequence: CASSLGAISNEQFF.

The rearrangement links TRBV5-6 to TRBJ2-1; 10 nucleotides match TRBD2. Germline values: CDR1 SGHDT, CDR2 YYEEEE. V shed 0 bases and J 5 bases; nucleotides not matched to a gene: 5. This CDR3 region has 16 residues. As DNA, the CDR3 is TGTGCCAGCAGCTTGGGTGGGCTAGCGGGAGACAATGAGCAGTTCTTC. Translation: CASSLGGLAGDNEQFF.

The V call is TRBV4-3, the J call TRBJ2-5; 16 bases fit TRBD2. Germline trimming cut 4 bases from V and 5 bases from J; bases unmatched to any gene: 4. The CDR3 is 16 amino acids. Germline CDR1 is LGHNA and CDR2 is YSLEER. The CDR3 loop is CASSPGTSGRVETQYF. The CDR3 nucleotides read TGCGCCAGCAGCCCGGGGACTAGCGGGAGGGTGGAGACCCAGTACTTC.